One and the same sample provided the 3 T cell receptor beta chains below, sequenced in a study of cytomegalovirus exposure and HLA in healthy donors (dated by TCRdb to about 2017). Libraries were prepared through the immunoSEQ multiplex PCR assay. A mixture of 60 forward primers for TCR Vbeta segments and 13 reverse primers for TCR Jbeta segments was used in the multiplex PCR. Drawn from immuneACCESS, this table holds only the in-frame rearrangements with V and J called that TCRdb kept. Clones are partly lost; checked studies trace under half to an unresolved V gene and leave the rest unexplained. The sample yields 130,000 to 150,000 clones; roughly 87% were counted once. The ten largest clones represent about 5% of the sample. The sample consisted of PBMCs. These TCRs come from a man under 40 in good health and CMV-seropositive.

The chain has TRBV18 and TRBJ1-5; the D gene is possibly TRBD1 (5 bases). V lost 9 bases and J 5 bases, leaving 17 bases between the germline ends. Looked up from germline, CDR1 is KGHSH and CDR2 is LQKENI. The CDR3 sequence is 14 residues long. This chain's CDR3 is CASWGVADYQPQHF. CDR3 DNA: TGTGCCAGTTGGGGGGTAGCAGACTATCAGCCCCAGCATTTT.

This chain connects TRBV14 to TRBJ2-7; D might be TRBD1 (6 bases). This CDR3 region has 15 residues. The germline CDR1 and CDR2 sequences are SGHDN and FVKESK. V lost 2 bases, J lost 2 bases, and 13 bases lay in between. The CDR3 coding sequence is TGTGCCAGCAGCCAAAGTACAGGGATTCCCTACGAGCAGTACTTC. This gives the protein CASSQSTGIPYEQYF.

The gene calls are TRBV6-5 and TRBJ1-3, with D perhaps TRBD1 (6 bases). Deletions cut 4 bases from V and 0 bases from J, with 13 bases between. Per germline, CDR1 MNHEY and CDR2 SVGAGI. The CDR3 is 16 residues long. DNA for the CDR3: TGTGCCAGCAGTTGGGGGCAGGTTAGCTCTGGAAACACCATATATTTT. Its translation is CASSWGQVSSGNTIYF.